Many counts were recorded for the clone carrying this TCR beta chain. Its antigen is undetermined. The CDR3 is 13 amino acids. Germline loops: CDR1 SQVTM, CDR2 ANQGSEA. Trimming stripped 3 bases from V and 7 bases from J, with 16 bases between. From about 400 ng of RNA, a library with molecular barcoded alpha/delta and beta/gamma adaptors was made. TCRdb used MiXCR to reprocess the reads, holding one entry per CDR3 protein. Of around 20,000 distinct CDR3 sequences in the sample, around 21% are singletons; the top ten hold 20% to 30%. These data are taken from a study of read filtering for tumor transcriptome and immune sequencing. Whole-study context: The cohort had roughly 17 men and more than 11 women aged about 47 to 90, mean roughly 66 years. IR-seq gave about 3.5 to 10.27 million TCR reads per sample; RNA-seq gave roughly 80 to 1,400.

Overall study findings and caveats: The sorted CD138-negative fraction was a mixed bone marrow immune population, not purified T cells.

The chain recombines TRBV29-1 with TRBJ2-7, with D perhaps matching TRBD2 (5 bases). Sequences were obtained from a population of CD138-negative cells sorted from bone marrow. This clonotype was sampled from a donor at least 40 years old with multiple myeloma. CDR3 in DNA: TGCAGCGTTGACCGAGGGAGCGTGGGGGAGCAGTACTTC. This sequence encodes CSVDRGSVGEQYF.